This is a list of T cell receptor beta chains from one sample in a study of early T cells in non-severe SARS-CoV-2 infection. One entry per CDR3 protein, called by TCRdb with MiXCR from the 5' RACE reads. The table includes more than 80,000 distinct CDR3 sequences, 11% detected once. Sequenced sample: whole blood. The receptors stem from an adult who was a healthcare worker with PCR-confirmed SARS-CoV-2 infection or an uninfected control (not recorded which). CDR3s include the opening cysteine and the closing phenylalanine or tryptophan. D genes are given only for firm matches.

NA	TRBJ2-1	TRBV4-2	CASSQDGRVGEQFF
TRBD1	TRBJ2-2	TRBV5-6	CASSRRAGGGELFF
NA	TRBJ2-7	TRBV11-2	CASTADREQYF
TRBD1	TRBJ1-5	TRBV20-1	CSARITGDQPQHF
NA	TRBJ2-7	TRBV20-1	CSAPPRYEQYF
NA	TRBJ2-3	TRBV5-1	CASSLSRSTDTQYF
TRBD1	TRBJ1-2	TRBV19	CASSQDPGQIFYGYTF
NA	TRBJ1-1	TRBV7-8	CASSLFGPGVFAEAFF
TRBD2	TRBJ2-3	TRBV12-3/TRBV12-4	CASRERGTSTDTQYF
NA	TRBJ2-5	TRBV5-1	CASSEIGGETQYF
TRBD1	TRBJ2-1	TRBV7-2	CASNRDSSYNEQFF
NA	TRBJ2-3	TRBV7-2	CASSRPLGGAMADTQYF
NA	TRBJ2-7	TRBV11-2	CASSLRGDGYEQYF
TRBD1	TRBJ2-1	TRBV29-1	CSVRGHPKGDEQFF
NA	TRBJ1-6	TRBV25-1	CASSEYSGGLYSPLHF
NA	TRBJ1-5	TRBV21-1	CASSPCQGDSSSWRGNQPQHF
TRBD2	TRBJ2-1	TRBV4-1	CASSQDLGASGRPLVQFF
TRBD1	TRBJ1-2	TRBV9	CASSPAPGQGDYGYTF
NA	TRBJ1-2	TRBV27	CASSLSRGDYGYTF
TRBD2	TRBJ2-2	TRBV14	CASSQRRTSGNTGELFF
NA	TRBJ1-5	TRBV12-3/TRBV12-4	CASSLWGGDGNQPQHF
TRBD2	TRBJ2-3	TRBV20-1	CSATGPTSGPTDTQYF
TRBD1	TRBJ1-1	TRBV28	CASSMTGSMNTEAFF
NA	TRBJ2-7	TRBV29-1	CSVRWGAGYEQYF
NA	TRBJ2-7	TRBV14	CASSPQGGYEQYF
NA	TRBJ2-3	TRBV11-2	CASSRPTEFTQYF